Presented here are 23 T cell receptor beta chains from one specimen sequenced in a study of CD8+CD57+ T cells in acquired aplastic anemia. Profiles of TCR beta VDJ and CDR3 were generated from a genomic DNA template. MiXCR was run by TCRdb on the reads, yielding one entry per CDR3 protein. The sample records about 420,000 distinct CDR3 sequences, about two thirds being singletons. Material for sequencing was sorted CD4+, CD8+, or CD8+CD57+ T cells (not recorded which) from PBMCs. The receptors were gathered from a human donor in good health, serving as a control.

The chain has TRBV9 and TRBJ2-1; the D gene is possibly TRBD2 (5 bases). Germline CDR1 is SGDLS and CDR2 is YYNGEE. Trimming shortened V by 1 base and J by 12 bases, and 23 bases separated the two germline ends. The length of the CDR3 is 16 residues. The CDR3 DNA sequence: TGTGCCAGCAGCGTAACGAGGGAAGAGGAGGAGTACTTGCAGTTCTTC. Translated, it gives CASSVTREEEEYLQFF.

This chain joins TRBV2 and TRBJ2-3, with D uncertain. V gave up 5 bases and J gave up 7 bases, with 7 bases separating them. CDR1 and CDR2 (germline): SNHLY, FYNNEI. CDR3 size: 11 residues. In DNA, the CDR3 is TGTGCCAGCAGTATAGTGAATACGCAGTATTTT. This codes for CASSIVNTQYF.

V is TRBV19 and J is TRBJ2-7, with D perhaps matching TRBD2 (6 bases). CDR3 size: 12 residues. Germline loops: CDR1 LNHDA, CDR2 SQIVND (reference sequence). CDR3 coding DNA: TGTTACACCAGCAACGGGGGTTGCGAGCAGTACTTC. It codes for CYTSNGGCEQYF.

Worth noting for this clonotype: A much larger clone lies a single base off, so this may be a read error. The chain recombines TRBV12-3 or TRBV12-4 with TRBJ2-1; 9 positions match TRBD2. This CDR3 has 15 amino acids. CDR3 in amino acids: CASNLGRGGLNEQFF. The CDR3 coding sequence is TGTGCCAGCAATTTAGGGCGGGGGGGCCTCAATGAGCAGTTCTTC.

This clonotype was counted ten times or more. V and J are TRBV19 and TRBJ1-3, with D unresolved. CDR3 size: 14 residues. Trimming removed 2 bases at V and 0 bases at J, with 5 bases between. Looked up from germline, CDR1 is LNHDA and CDR2 is SQIVND (reference sequence). The chain's CDR3 is CASSIRTSGNTIYF. Written as DNA, the CDR3 is TGTGCCAGTAGTATAAGAACCTCTGGAAACACCATATATTTT.

This clonotype was seen at least ten times. This rearrangement joins TRBV20-1 to TRBJ2-1; 8 bases fit TRBD2. The V and J ends lost 5 bases and 7 bases, in that order; junction bases with no gene match: 13. The CDR3 is made up of 15 amino acids. CDR1 is DFQATT, CDR2 SNEGSKA, per germline (reference sequence). CDR3 nucleotide sequence: TGCAGTGCTCTTCCGGCGGGGGGCAACCCAAATGAGCAGTTCTTC. Its translation: CSALPAGGNPNEQFF.

This clonotype showed up many times. The chain employs TRBV7-2 and TRBJ2-3; 13 positions agree with TRBD2. The CDR3 covers 16 residues. With 5 bases clipped from V and 2 bases from J, the junction kept 4 bases outside the gene matches. Per germline, CDR1 SGHTA and CDR2 FQGNSA. For the CDR3, the DNA is TGTGCCAGCAGCCCCGGACTAGCGGGGGACACAGATACGCAGTATTTT. Its translation: CASSPGLAGDTDTQYF. The variable domain in full, completed from reference TRBV7-2 and TRBJ2-3, reads GAGVSQSPSNKVTEKGKDVELRCDPISGHTALYWYRQSLGQGLEFLIYFQGNSAPDKSGLPSDRFSAERTGGSVSTLTIQRTQQEDSAVYLCASSPGLAGDTDTQYFGPGTRLTVL.

This chain joins TRBV7-3 and TRBJ2-5; TRBD2 matches 8 bases. The CDR3 has 15 amino acids. Per the germline V gene, CDR1 is SGHTA and CDR2 is FQGTGA. J gave up 5 bases and V 5 bases, and 10 bases lay outside the gene matches. The CDR3 sequence is CASSTVAGPFETQYF. DNA of the CDR3: TGTGCCAGCAGCACAGTAGCGGGGCCTTTCGAGACCCAGTACTTC.

The chain has TRBV7-8 and TRBJ1-1; D might be TRBD1 (5 bases). Trimming removed 6 bases from V and 14 bases from J, with 28 bases in between. Germline V gene lookup returns CDR1 SGHVS and CDR2 FQNEAQ. CDR3 length equals 15 residues. The chain's CDR3 is CASRLPGEGYGYTFF. In nucleotides, the CDR3 is TGTGCCAGCAGGCTTCCGGGGGAGGGCTATGGCTACACCTTCTTT.

This clonotype occurred a few times. A much larger clone lies a single base off, so this may be a read error. CDR3 coding DNA: TGTGCCGGTAGTTCGCGGTATTCAGATACGCAGTATTTT. Amino acid sequence: CAGSSRYSDTQYF. The chain employs TRBV19 and TRBJ2-3, with no clear D. The germline gives CDR1 LNHDA, CDR2 SQIVND (reference sequence). CDR3 size: 13 residues.

The V call is TRBV25-1, the J call TRBJ2-5; D is possibly TRBD1 or TRBD2 (6 bases each). The germline V gene has CDR1 MGHDK and CDR2 SYGVNS. V was clipped by 4 bases and J by 5 bases, with 14 bases between them. The CDR3 totals 14 residues. The CDR3 here is CASSVQGGTETQYF. For the CDR3, the DNA is TGTGCCAGCAGTGTCCAAGGGGGGACGGAGACCCAGTACTTC.

This clonotype occurred many times. The rearrangement uses TRBV7-2 and TRBJ2-5; tentative D call: TRBD2 (5 bases). CDR3 length: 14 amino acids. Between the trimmed V and J ends, which lost 1 base and 4 bases, there was a span of 10 bases. In germline, CDR1 is SGHTA, CDR2 FQGNSA. CDR3 DNA sequence: TGTGCCAGCAGCTTAGGTGGTGAGGGAGAGACCCAGTACTTC. Encoded protein: CASSLGGEGETQYF.

The chain recombines TRBV4-1 with TRBJ2-7; 10 bases agree with TRBD1. The V segment lost 6 bases and the J segment 1 base; nucleotides outside the gene matches: 3. Germline V gives CDR1 MGHRA, CDR2 YSYEKL. This CDR3 has 14 amino acids. CDR3 region: CASRGQGHSYEQYF. CDR3 in DNA: TGCGCCAGCAGGGGACAGGGGCATTCCTACGAGCAGTACTTC.

Ten or more counts support this clonotype. This sequence joins TRBV6-6 and TRBJ2-7; D possibly corresponds to TRBD1 (7 bases). Trimming took 4 bases from V and 1 from J, leaving 23 bases between them. The CDR3 is 18 amino acids. CDR1 is MNHNY and CDR2 is SVGAGI in the germline V gene (reference sequence). The CDR3 loop reads CASSLYPPGGGASYEQYF. As DNA, the CDR3 is TGTGCCAGCAGTTTATACCCTCCCGGAGGGGGCGCTTCCTACGAGCAGTACTTC.

The V call is TRBV11-1, the J call TRBJ1-1; D gene ambiguous. Trimming removed 6 bases at V and 6 bases at J, with 14 bases between. The germline V gene has CDR1 SGHAT and CDR2 FQDESV (reference sequence). The CDR3 covers 13 residues. In DNA, the CDR3 is TGTGCCAGCAGTGACTCGCGGAGGGCTGAAGCTTTCTTT. Its translation: CASSDSRRAEAFF.

V usage is TRBV11-2 and J usage is TRBJ2-7, with 9 nucleotides matching TRBD1. The CDR3 is 14 residues long. The junction had 7 bases not matched to a gene; V was cut back by 3 bases and J by 7 bases. Germline V gene lookup returns CDR1 SGHAT and CDR2 FQNNGV. The CDR3 DNA follows: TGTGCCAGCAGCTTCGCACAGGGGGCTAGAGAGCAGTACTTC. It is translated as CASSFAQGAREQYF.

The chain uses TRBV2 and TRBJ2-7; a possible D gene is TRBD1 (6 bases). V was shortened by 6 bases and J by 3 bases, with 24 bases between the two germline ends. The CDR3 is 17 amino acids. The germline V gene encodes CDR1 SNHLY and CDR2 FYNNEI. This CDR3 is CASSARPTGTRGYEQYF. CDR3 coding DNA: TGTGCCAGCAGCGCAAGGCCAACAGGGACGAGGGGCTACGAGCAGTACTTC.

The CDR3 DNA reads TGCAGTCCGAGGGGGGATCCCAGCACAGATACGCAGTTCTTC. Translating it yields CSPRGDPSTDTQFF. This sequence joins TRBV20-1 and TRBJ2-1, with D perhaps matching TRBD1 or TRBD2 (6 bases each). Germline CDR1 DFQATT, CDR2 SNEGSKA (reference sequence). V lost 8 bases to trimming and J lost 12 bases, with 26 bases between them. The length of the CDR3 is 14 residues.

This clonotype appeared a few times. The chain uses TRBV12-3 or TRBV12-4 and TRBJ2-3; perhaps D is TRBD1 or TRBD2 (5 bases each). Between the trimmed V and J ends, which lost 5 bases and 4 bases, there was a span of 10 bases. CDR3 size: 13 residues. The CDR3 loop reads CASSVRGADTQYF. The DNA for the CDR3 is TGTGCCAGCAGTGTGAGGGGAGCAGATACGCAGTATTTT.

The chain has TRBV20-1 and TRBJ2-5; TRBD1 matches at 7 bases. CDR3 length equals 13 residues. Germline values: CDR1 DFQATT, CDR2 SNEGSKA (reference sequence). Losses at the gene ends were 6 bases for V and 3 bases for J; bases not matched to a gene: 7. CDR3 in amino acids: CSAERGGKETQYF. The DNA for the CDR3 is TGCAGTGCGGAGCGAGGGGGCAAAGAGACCCAGTACTTC.

The chain employs TRBV11-3 and TRBJ1-4, with D unresolved. Germline V CDR1 and CDR2: SGHNT, YENEEA. V gave up 3 bases and J gave up 8 bases, with 13 bases separating them. This CDR3 has 14 residues. The CDR3 nucleotides are TGTGCCAGCAGCTTGCAAGTGAACGGGGAAAAACTGTTTTTT. The encoded protein is CASSLQVNGEKLFF.

This clonotype was recorded at least ten times. This chain connects TRBV7-2 to TRBJ1-1, with 7 bases identical to TRBD1. V shed 4 bases, J shed 5 bases, and the junction held 7 bases outside the gene matches. CDR1 and CDR2 (germline): SGHTA, FQGNSA. CDR3 length equals 14 residues. CDR3 sequence reads: CASSSTGDGTEAFF. DNA of the CDR3: TGTGCCAGCAGCTCAACAGGGGACGGGACTGAAGCTTTCTTT.

This clonotype was found a few times. V usage is TRBV25-1 and J usage is TRBJ2-6, with D possibly matching TRBD1 (6 bases). CDR3 length equals 16 residues. V was shortened by 1 base and J by 1 base, with 8 bases between the two germline ends. Germline V gives CDR1 MGHDK, CDR2 SYGVNS. DNA of the CDR3: TGTGCCAGCAGTGAATTGAGGGGGTCTGGGGCCAACGTCCTGACTTTC. Protein sequence: CASSELRGSGANVLTF. Combining the CDR3 with reference TRBV25-1 and TRBJ2-6 gives the whole variable domain EADIYQTPRYLVIGTGKKITLECSQTMGHDKMYWYQQDPGMELHLIHYSYGVNSTEKGDLSSESTVSRIRTEHFPLTLESARPSHTSQYLCASSELRGSGANVLTFGAGSRLTVL.